This TCR beta chain came from a study of OX40 agonist ivuxolimab in advanced cancers. About the full investigation: The costimulatory receptor OX40 (CD134) was targeted by ivuxolimab, a fully human IgG2 agonistic monoclonal antibody. Intravenous ivuxolimab was administered to patients every 2 weeks at six dose levels: 0.01, 0.1, 0.3, 1.5, 3 and 10 mg/kg. Of the approximately 50 patients in dose escalation, 19 had hepatocellular carcinoma, some 15 had melanoma, 9 had renal cell carcinoma and 9 had head and neck cancer. The dose-escalation cohort was around 83% male with a mean age of 60 years, ranging from roughly 23 to 85. Prior anti-PD-1, anti-PD-L1 or anti-CTLA-4 therapy was permitted, and checkpoint inhibitors had been received by 40% to 50% of dose-escalation patients. Partial responses occurred in three dose-escalation patients: two with cutaneous melanoma and one with hepatocellular carcinoma. The point of sequencing TCRbeta in the periphery was to test whether ivuxolimab changed TCR sequence diversity and drove clonal T-cell expansion. The paper covers the monotherapy dose-escalation part of the phase I ivuxolimab trial, which included N of about 50 patients.

The trial excluded patients who had a history of autoimmune disease or who were on systemic immunosuppression. Peripheral blood for TCR sequencing was collected from all dose cohorts at baseline, on cycle 4 day 1, and on cycle 7 day 1. The samples were drawn from a first-in-human, open-label, multicenter phase I dose-escalation trial of ivuxolimab. Adults with locally advanced or metastatic melanoma, renal cell, hepatocellular, or head and neck squamous cell carcinoma were enrolled in the trial. Before TCR sequencing, CD4+ and CD8+ T cells were separately sorted from peripheral blood. To sequence the TCRbeta CDR3 region, genomic DNA was isolated from the sorted cells. The immunoSEQ Assay was used to sequence the TCRbeta CDR3 regions. The table comes from immuneACCESS by way of TCRdb, which keeps in-frame sequences with V and J called. Part of the clones is missing from these tables; in studies checked, under half for an unresolved V gene and the rest for unknown reasons. This sample holds around 46,000 clones; roughly 90% were observed only once. The ten largest make up 10% to 15% of the sample.

The junction shows trimming of 5 bases on V and 5 bases on J, plus 18 bases between the germline ends. The CDR3, cysteine through phenylalanine, is 16 amino acids long. CDR3 DNA only is kept here, 48 bases in frame from base 1. Reading the germline V gene (reference sequence) gives CDR1 SGHAT and CDR2 FQDESV. Results the study describes overall, beyond this receptor: At doses of 0.1 to 3.0 mg/kg, clonal expansion of both CD4+ and CD8+ blood T cells was observed from baseline to week 6. In partial responders in the 0.1-3.0 mg/kg groups, normalized peripheral clonal expansion was found to be among the lowest, especially among CD8+ T cells. The antigen specificity of the clonally expanded peripheral T cells was not determined. Low levels of normalized T-cell clonal expansion were also seen in some nonresponding patients. After ivuxolimab, more expanded clones were found on average in CD8+ T cells than in CD4+ T cells.

This clone showed up just a few times. The antigen this receptor binds is unknown. No base qualities exist here, and no much larger clone lies one base off it. The source of this sequence is an adult with an advanced solid tumor such as melanoma, head and neck, liver or kidney cancer. The chain couples TRBV11-1 to TRBJ2-2; the D gene is perhaps TRBD2, on 5 matching bases. The sequenced sample was CD4+ or CD8+ T cells sorted from blood, obtained in a trial of the OX40 agonist ivuxolimab. DNA sequence: TGTGCCAGCAGCCCAGTCGGCCTAGCTGGGACCGGGGAGCTGTTTTTT. The translation is CASSPVGLAGTGELFF.